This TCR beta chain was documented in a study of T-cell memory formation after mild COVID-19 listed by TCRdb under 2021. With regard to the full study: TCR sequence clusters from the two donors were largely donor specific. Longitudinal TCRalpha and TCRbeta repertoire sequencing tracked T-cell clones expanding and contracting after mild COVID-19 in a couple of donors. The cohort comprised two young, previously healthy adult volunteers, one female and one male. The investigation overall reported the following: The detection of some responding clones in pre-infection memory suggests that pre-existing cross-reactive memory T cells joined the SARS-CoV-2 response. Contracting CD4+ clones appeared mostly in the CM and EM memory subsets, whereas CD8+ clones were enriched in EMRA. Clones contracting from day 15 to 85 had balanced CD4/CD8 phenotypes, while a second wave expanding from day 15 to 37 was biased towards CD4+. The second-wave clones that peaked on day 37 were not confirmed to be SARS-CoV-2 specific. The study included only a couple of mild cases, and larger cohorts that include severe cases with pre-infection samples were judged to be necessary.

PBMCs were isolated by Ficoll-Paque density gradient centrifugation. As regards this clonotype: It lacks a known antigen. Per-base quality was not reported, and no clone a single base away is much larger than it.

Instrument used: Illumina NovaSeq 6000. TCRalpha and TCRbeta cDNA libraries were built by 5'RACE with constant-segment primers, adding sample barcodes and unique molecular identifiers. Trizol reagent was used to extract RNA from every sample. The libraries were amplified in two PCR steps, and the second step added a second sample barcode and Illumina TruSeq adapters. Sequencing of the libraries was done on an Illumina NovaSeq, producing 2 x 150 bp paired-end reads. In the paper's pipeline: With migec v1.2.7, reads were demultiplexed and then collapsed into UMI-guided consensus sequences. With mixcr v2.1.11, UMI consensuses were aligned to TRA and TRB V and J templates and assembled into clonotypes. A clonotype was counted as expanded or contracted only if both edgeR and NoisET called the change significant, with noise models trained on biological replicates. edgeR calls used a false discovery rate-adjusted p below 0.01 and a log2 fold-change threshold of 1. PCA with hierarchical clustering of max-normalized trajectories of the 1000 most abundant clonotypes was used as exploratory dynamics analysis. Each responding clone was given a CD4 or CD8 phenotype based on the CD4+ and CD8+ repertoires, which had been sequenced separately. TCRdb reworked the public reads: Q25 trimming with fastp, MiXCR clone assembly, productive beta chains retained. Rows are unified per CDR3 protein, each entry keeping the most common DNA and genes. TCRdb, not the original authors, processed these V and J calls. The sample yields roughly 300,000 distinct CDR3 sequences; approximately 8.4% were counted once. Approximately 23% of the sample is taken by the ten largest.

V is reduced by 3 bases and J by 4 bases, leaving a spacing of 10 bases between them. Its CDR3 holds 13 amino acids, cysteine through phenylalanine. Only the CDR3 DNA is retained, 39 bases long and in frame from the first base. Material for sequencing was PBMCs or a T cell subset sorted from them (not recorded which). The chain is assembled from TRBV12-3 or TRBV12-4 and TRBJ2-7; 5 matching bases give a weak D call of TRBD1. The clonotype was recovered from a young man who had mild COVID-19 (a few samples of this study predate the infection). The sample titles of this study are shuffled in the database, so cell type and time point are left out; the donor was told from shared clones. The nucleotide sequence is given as TGTGCCAGCAGTTTTCAGGGCTTTTACGAGCAGTACTTC. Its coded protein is CASSFQGFYEQYF.